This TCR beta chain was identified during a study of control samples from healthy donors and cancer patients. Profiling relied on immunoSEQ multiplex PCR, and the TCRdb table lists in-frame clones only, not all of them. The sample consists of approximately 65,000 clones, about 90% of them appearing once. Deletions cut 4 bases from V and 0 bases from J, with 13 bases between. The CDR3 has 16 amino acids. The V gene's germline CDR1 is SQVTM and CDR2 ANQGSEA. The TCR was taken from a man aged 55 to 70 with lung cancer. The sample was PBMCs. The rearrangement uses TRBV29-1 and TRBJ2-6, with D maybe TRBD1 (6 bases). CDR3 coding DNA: TGCAGCGTTGGTAAACAGGGTAGCTCTGGGGCCAACGTCCTGACTTTC. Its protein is CSVGKQGSSGANVLTF. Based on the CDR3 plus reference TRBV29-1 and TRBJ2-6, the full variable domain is SAVISQKPSRDICQRGTSLTIQCQVDSQVTMMFWYRQQPGQSLTLIATANQGSEATYESGFVIDKFPISRPNLTFSTLTVSNMSPEDSSIYLCSVGKQGSSGANVLTFGAGSRLTVL.